Listed below are T cell receptor beta chains from one sample, sequenced in a study of blood T cell repertoires in COVID-19. The repertoire was sequenced with immunoSEQ multiplex PCR; TCRdb's copy has only in-frame clones and lacks some. The sample contains some 320,000 clones, 90% of which appear only once. Source material: PBMCs or T cells enriched from blood (not recorded which). The receptors here all came from a man in his 60s who had recovered from COVID-19. CDR3s include the opening cysteine and the closing phenylalanine or tryptophan. Each record gives: clone size, V gene, CDR3 length, D gene, J gene, CDR3 protein, CDR3 DNA. A D gene is named only where the DNA matches it firmly. Expanded clones are given a class, and other clones once, few, many or no size at all.

size: NA
V: TRBV10-3
length: 11
D: NA
J: TRBJ2-7
CDR3: CAISESAEQYF
DNA: TGTGCCATCAGTGAGTCAGCCGAGCAGTACTTC

size: NA
V: TRBV19
length: 13
D: TRBD1
J: TRBJ2-1
CDR3: CASSTDRDNEQFF
DNA: TGTGCCAGTAGTACGGACAGGGACAATGAGCAGTTCTTC

size: NA
V: TRBV5-1
length: 15
D: TRBD2
J: TRBJ2-5
CDR3: CASSFGSGGLETQYF
DNA: TGCGCCAGCAGCTTCGGTAGCGGGGGTTTAGAGACCCAGTACTTC

size: NA
V: TRBV6-6
length: 18
D: TRBD1
J: TRBJ2-7
CDR3: CASRRGGTGDVESYEQYF
DNA: TGTGCCAGCAGGCGAGGGGGGACAGGGGACGTGGAGAGCTACGAGCAGTACTTC

size: NA
V: TRBV5-1
length: 17
D: NA
J: TRBJ2-2
CDR3: CASSSQLGGARTGELFF
DNA: TGCGCCAGCAGCTCCCAATTGGGTGGGGCGCGTACCGGGGAGCTGTTTTTT

size: NA
V: TRBV6-5
length: 14
D: TRBD1
J: TRBJ2-7
CDR3: CASSTQGALEEQYF
DNA: TGTGCCAGCAGTACACAGGGGGCGCTTGAGGAGCAGTACTTC

size: few
V: TRBV27
length: 16
D: NA
J: TRBJ2-4
CDR3: CASSFISGMTKNIQYF
DNA: TGTGCCAGCAGTTTTATTTCAGGGATGACCAAAAACATTCAGTACTTC

size: NA
V: TRBV7-6
length: 13
D: NA
J: TRBJ2-3
CDR3: CASSSSRTDTQYF
DNA: TGTGCCAGCAGCTCATCCCGCACAGATACGCAGTATTTT

size: NA
V: TRBV18
length: 16
D: TRBD1
J: TRBJ2-7
CDR3: CASSRPGTGETYEQYF
DNA: TGTGCCAGCTCAAGGCCCGGGACAGGGGAGACCTACGAGCAGTACTTC

size: NA
V: TRBV2
length: 14
D: NA
J: TRBJ2-3
CDR3: CASSEAQATDTQYF
DNA: TGTGCCAGCAGTGAAGCGCAGGCGACAGATACGCAGTATTTT

size: once
V: TRBV10-1
length: 13
D: NA
J: TRBJ1-2
CDR3: CASSESTNYGYTF
DNA: TGCGCCAGCAGTGAGTCCACTAACTATGGCTACACCTTC

size: NA
V: TRBV10-3
length: 12
D: TRBD1
J: TRBJ1-1
CDR3: CAMRTGITEAFF
DNA: TGTGCCATGAGGACAGGGATCACTGAAGCTTTCTTT

size: NA
V: TRBV28
length: 16
D: NA
J: TRBJ2-6
CDR3: CASSPPHRSGANVLTF
DNA: TGTGCCAGCAGCCCCCCACACAGATCTGGGGCCAACGTCCTGACTTTC

size: NA
V: TRBV20-1
length: 15
D: TRBD2
J: TRBJ2-5
CDR3: CSASSGAGGPETQYF
DNA: TGCAGTGCTAGTAGCGGAGCGGGGGGTCCAGAGACCCAGTACTTC

size: NA
V: TRBV29-1
length: 13
D: TRBD1
J: TRBJ1-4
CDR3: CSIRQGSNEKLFF
DNA: TGCAGCATACGACAGGGATCTAATGAAAAACTGTTTTTT

size: NA
V: TRBV12-3/TRBV12-4
length: 12
D: NA
J: TRBJ1-1
CDR3: CASRGSDTEAFF
DNA: TGTGCCAGTAGGGGGTCGGACACTGAAGCTTTCTTT

size: NA
V: TRBV27
length: 15
D: NA
J: TRBJ2-7
CDR3: CASSLSWAGSYEQYF
DNA: TGTGCCAGCAGTTTATCTTGGGCGGGGTCCTACGAGCAGTACTTC

size: once
V: TRBV2
length: 15
D: NA
J: TRBJ1-2
CDR3: CASRATGFSNYGYTF
DNA: TGTGCCAGCAGAGCCACAGGATTCTCGAACTATGGCTACACCTTC

size: once
V: TRBV6-1
length: 18
D: NA
J: TRBJ1-5
CDR3: CASSGPSAGIYSNQPQHF
DNA: TGTGCCAGCAGTGGCCCTTCTGCAGGAATCTATAGCAATCAGCCCCAGCATTTT

size: NA
V: TRBV5-4
length: 11
D: NA
J: TRBJ2-7
CDR3: CASHSSYEQYF
DNA: TGTGCCAGCCACAGCTCCTACGAGCAGTACTTC

size: NA
V: TRBV5-4
length: 11
D: NA
J: TRBJ1-2
CDR3: CASSLVQGYTF
DNA: TGTGCCAGCAGCTTGGTTCAAGGCTACACCTTC

size: NA
V: TRBV6-2/TRBV6-3
length: 20
D: NA
J: TRBJ2-7
CDR3: CASSYSTPGQQLYISYEQYF
DNA: TGTGCCAGCAGTTATTCTACCCCCGGACAGCAACTATACATATCCTACGAGCAGTACTTC

size: once
V: TRBV3-1/TRBV3-2
length: 15
D: TRBD2
J: TRBJ2-1
CDR3: CASSRTSGHYNEQFF
DNA: TGTGCCAGCAGCCGAACTAGCGGGCATTACAATGAGCAGTTCTTC

size: NA
V: TRBV5-6
length: 17
D: TRBD1
J: TRBJ2-3
CDR3: CASRGRQGARVTDTQYF
DNA: TGTGCCAGCAGGGGTAGACAGGGGGCGCGTGTCACAGATACGCAGTATTTT

size: NA
V: TRBV9
length: 16
D: NA
J: TRBJ1-4
CDR3: CASSVAPIATNEKLFF
DNA: TGTGCCAGCAGCGTAGCCCCAATTGCAACTAATGAAAAACTGTTTTTT

size: NA
V: TRBV27
length: 13
D: TRBD1
J: TRBJ2-7
CDR3: CASSLWTGYEQYF
DNA: TGTGCCAGCAGTCTGTGGACAGGCTACGAGCAGTACTTC

size: NA
V: TRBV18
length: 14
D: TRBD1
J: TRBJ2-3
CDR3: CASSPTGQGRTQYF
DNA: TGTGCCAGCTCACCAACCGGACAGGGCCGTACGCAGTATTTT

size: NA
V: TRBV10-3
length: 15
D: TRBD1
J: TRBJ1-6
CDR3: CAISESLTGKAPLHF
DNA: TGTGCCATCAGTGAGTCTCTGACAGGGAAGGCACCCCTCCACTTT

size: NA
V: TRBV19
length: 15
D: TRBD1
J: TRBJ1-5
CDR3: CASSTTGAGNQPQHF
DNA: TGTGCCAGTAGTACCACAGGGGCGGGCAATCAGCCCCAGCATTTT

size: few
V: TRBV2
length: 13
D: NA
J: TRBJ1-5
CDR3: CASSPQGLQPQHF
DNA: TGTGCCAGCAGCCCACAGGGTCTACAGCCCCAGCATTTT

size: NA
V: TRBV18
length: 12
D: NA
J: TRBJ2-3
CDR3: CASSAGTDTQYF
DNA: TGTGCCAGCTCAGCAGGTACAGATACGCAGTATTTT

size: NA
V: TRBV5-1
length: 15
D: NA
J: TRBJ2-3
CDR3: CASSLQTSGTDTQYF
DNA: TGCGCCAGCAGCTTACAAACCTCTGGCACAGATACGCAGTATTTT

size: NA
V: TRBV2
length: 12
D: NA
J: TRBJ2-2
CDR3: CASRGGGGELFF
DNA: TGTGCCAGCAGGGGTGGAGGCGGGGAGCTGTTTTTT

size: NA
V: TRBV6-2/TRBV6-3
length: 14
D: TRBD1
J: TRBJ2-7
CDR3: CASSYGRTGSEQYF
DNA: TGTGCCAGCAGTTACGGCCGGACAGGTTCCGAGCAGTACTTC

size: NA
V: TRBV2
length: 15
D: NA
J: TRBJ1-3
CDR3: CASSEMRGSGNTIYF
DNA: TGTGCCAGCAGTGAGATGCGGGGGTCTGGAAACACCATATATTTT

size: NA
V: TRBV12-3/TRBV12-4
length: 11
D: NA
J: TRBJ1-1
CDR3: CASSKLTEAFF
DNA: TGTGCCAGCAGCAAACTCACTGAAGCTTTCTTT

size: NA
V: TRBV9
length: 15
D: TRBD1
J: TRBJ2-7
CDR3: CASSFGQGATYEQYF
DNA: TGTGCCAGCAGTTTTGGACAGGGGGCCACCTACGAGCAGTACTTC

size: NA
V: TRBV10-3
length: 15
D: NA
J: TRBJ2-3
CDR3: CAIGARDTSTDTQYF
DNA: TGTGCCATCGGTGCCCGGGACACCAGCACAGATACGCAGTATTTT

size: NA
V: TRBV2
length: 13
D: NA
J: TRBJ1-5
CDR3: CASSENTYQPQHF
DNA: TGTGCCAGCAGTGAAAACACGTATCAGCCCCAGCATTTT

size: NA
V: TRBV7-3
length: 15
D: TRBD2
J: TRBJ2-3
CDR3: CASSAAGGPPDTQYF
DNA: TGTGCCAGCAGCGCAGCGGGAGGGCCGCCAGATACGCAGTATTTT

size: NA
V: TRBV5-5
length: 19
D: TRBD1
J: TRBJ2-7
CDR3: CASSLLPGQGAQKPYEQYF
DNA: TGTGCCAGCAGCTTGTTACCGGGACAGGGGGCCCAGAAGCCCTACGAGCAGTACTTC

size: NA
V: TRBV5-4
length: 16
D: TRBD2
J: TRBJ2-3
CDR3: CASSLGAGGLTDTQYF
DNA: TGTGCCAGCAGCTTGGGGGCGGGAGGGCTCACAGATACGCAGTATTTT

size: NA
V: TRBV12-3/TRBV12-4
length: 13
D: NA
J: TRBJ1-2
CDR3: CASSLVRRSGYTF
DNA: TGTGCCAGCAGTTTAGTTCGCCGGAGTGGCTACACCTTC

size: NA
V: TRBV9
length: 14
D: NA
J: TRBJ1-5
CDR3: CASSQGNGNQPQHF
DNA: TGTGCCAGCAGCCAGGGGAACGGCAATCAGCCCCAGCATTTT

size: once
V: TRBV5-1
length: 14
D: NA
J: TRBJ2-5
CDR3: CASSLVGVVKTQYF
DNA: TGCGCCAGCAGCCTGGTAGGGGTCGTAAAGACCCAGTACTTC

size: NA
V: TRBV9
length: 18
D: TRBD2
J: TRBJ2-5
CDR3: CASSVGVRSGSSKETQYF
DNA: TGTGCCAGCAGCGTAGGAGTCCGTAGCGGGAGTTCGAAAGAGACCCAGTACTTC

size: many
V: TRBV11-2
length: 12
D: NA
J: TRBJ2-5
CDR3: CASSLREGTQYF
DNA: TGTGCCAGCAGCTTGAGGGAAGGGACCCAGTACTTC

size: NA
V: TRBV10-3
length: 13
D: TRBD1
J: TRBJ2-3
CDR3: CAIGGQSTDTQYF
DNA: TGTGCCATCGGGGGACAGAGCACAGATACGCAGTATTTT

size: NA
V: TRBV21-1
length: 17
D: NA
J: TRBJ2-7
CDR3: CASSKSPQVKPSYEQYF
DNA: TGTGCCAGCAGCAAATCCCCTCAAGTCAAGCCCTCCTACGAGCAGTACTTC

size: once
V: TRBV19
length: 16
D: TRBD2
J: TRBJ2-1
CDR3: CASSSRLAGRVNEQFF
DNA: TGTGCCAGTAGTAGCCGACTAGCGGGAAGAGTTAATGAGCAGTTCTTC

size: once
V: TRBV19
length: 15
D: NA
J: TRBJ1-2
CDR3: CASSIVGLETRGYTF
DNA: TGTGCCAGTAGTATCGTGGGACTGGAGACGAGGGGCTACACCTTC

size: NA
V: TRBV7-6
length: 16
D: NA
J: TRBJ2-5
CDR3: CASSLAWQGLGETQYF
DNA: TGTGCCAGCAGCTTAGCGTGGCAGGGACTTGGGGAGACCCAGTACTTC